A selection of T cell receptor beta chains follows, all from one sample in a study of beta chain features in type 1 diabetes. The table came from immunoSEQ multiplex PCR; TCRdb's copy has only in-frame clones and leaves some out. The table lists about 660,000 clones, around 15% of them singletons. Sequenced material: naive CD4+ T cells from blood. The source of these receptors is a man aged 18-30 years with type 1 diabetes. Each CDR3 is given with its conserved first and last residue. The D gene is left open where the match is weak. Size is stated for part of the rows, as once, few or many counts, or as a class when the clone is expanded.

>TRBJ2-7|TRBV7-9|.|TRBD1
CASSPDRAYEQYF
TGTGCCAGCAGCCCGGACAGGGCGTACGAGCAGTACTTC
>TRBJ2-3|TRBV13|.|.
CASSLGWLGTDTQYF
TGTGCCAGCAGCTTAGGGTGGCTGGGCACAGATACGCAGTATTTT
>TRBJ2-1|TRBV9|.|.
CASAPEGGAYNEQFF
TGTGCCAGCGCCCCCGAGGGGGGCGCCTACAATGAGCAGTTCTTC
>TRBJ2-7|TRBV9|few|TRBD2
CASSPGLGPYEQYF
TGTGCCAGCAGTCCGGGACTAGGACCCTACGAGCAGTACTTC
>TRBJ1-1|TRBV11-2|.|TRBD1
CASSVEGAPSATEAFF
TGTGCCAGCAGCGTGGAGGGGGCCCCGTCTGCCACTGAAGCTTTCTTT
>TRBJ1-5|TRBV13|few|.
CASSQGGRNQPQHF
TGTGCCAGCAGCCAAGGGGGGCGGAATCAGCCCCAGCATTTT
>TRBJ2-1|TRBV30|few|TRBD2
CAWSAGGRGEQFF
TGTGCCTGGAGTGCCGGCGGGAGGGGTGAGCAGTTCTTC
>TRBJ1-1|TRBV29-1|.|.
CSAGNLDTEAFF
TGCAGCGCTGGCAACTTGGACACTGAAGCTTTCTTT
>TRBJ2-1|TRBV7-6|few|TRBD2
CASSLMAGDPNEQFF
TGTGCCAGCAGCTTAATGGCGGGGGACCCCAATGAGCAGTTCTTC
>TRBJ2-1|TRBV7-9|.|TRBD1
CASSLPIGQGSYNEQFF
TGTGCCAGCAGCTTACCAATAGGACAGGGGTCCTACAATGAGCAGTTCTTC
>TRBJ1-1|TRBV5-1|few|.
CASSLGSGNTEAFF
TGCGCCAGCAGCTTGGGGTCAGGGAACACTGAAGCTTTCTTT
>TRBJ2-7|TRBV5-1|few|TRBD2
CASSLGTSGPYEQYF
TGCGCCAGCAGCTTGGGAACTAGCGGTCCCTACGAGCAGTACTTC
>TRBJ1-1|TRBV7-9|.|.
CASSPPPGNQF
TGTGCCAGCAGCCCCCCTCCCGGAAACCAATTT
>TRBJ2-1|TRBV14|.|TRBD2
CASSQISGGGEQFF
TGTGCCAGCAGCCAAATCAGCGGGGGGGGTGAGCAGTTCTTC
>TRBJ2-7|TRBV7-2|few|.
CASSLFIGGMSYEQYF
TGTGCCAGCAGCTTATTCATTGGGGGCATGTCCTACGAGCAGTACTTC
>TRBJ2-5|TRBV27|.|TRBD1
CASSDPGAGGETQYF
TGTGCCAGCAGTGACCCAGGGGCAGGGGGAGAGACCCAGTACTTC
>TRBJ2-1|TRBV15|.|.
CATSRDLTGIYNEQFF
TGTGCCACCAGCAGAGATCTGACAGGTATCTACAATGAGCAGTTCTTC
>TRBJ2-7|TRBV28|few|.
CASSLGRGTYEQYF
TGTGCCAGCAGTTTGGGCAGGGGAACCTACGAGCAGTACTTC
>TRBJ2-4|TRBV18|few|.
CASSPERTKNIQYF
TGTGCCAGCTCACCCGAGAGGACCAAAAACATTCAGTACTTC
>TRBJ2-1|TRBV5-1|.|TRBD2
CASSDEREGGDEQFF
TGCGCCAGCAGCGACGAGCGGGAGGGAGGGGATGAGCAGTTCTTC
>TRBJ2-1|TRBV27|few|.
CASSSDFYNEQFF
TGTGCCAGCAGTTCAGACTTCTACAATGAGCAGTTCTTC
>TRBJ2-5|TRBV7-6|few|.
CASGTEGTQYF
TGTGCCAGCGGCACGGAAGGGACCCAGTACTTC
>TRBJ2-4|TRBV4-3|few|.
CASSQDTNNKNIQYF
TGCGCCAGCAGCCAAGATACAAACAACAAAAACATTCAGTACTTC
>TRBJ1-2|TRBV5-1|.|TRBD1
CASSLGTGVYYGYTF
TGCGCCAGCAGCTTGGGAACAGGGGTGTACTATGGCTACACCTTC
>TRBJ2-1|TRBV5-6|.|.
CASSLWGNEQFF
TGTGCCAGCAGCTTGTGGGGCAATGAGCAGTTCTTC
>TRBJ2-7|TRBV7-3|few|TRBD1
CASSLMGQRSDEQYF
TGTGCCAGCAGCTTAATGGGACAGAGGTCCGACGAGCAGTACTTC
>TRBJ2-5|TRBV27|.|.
CASSRRGQETQYF
TGTGCCAGCAGCCGCCGGGGCCAAGAGACCCAGTACTTC
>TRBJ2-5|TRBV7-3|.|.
CASSLNGARQETQYF
TGTGCCAGCAGCTTAAATGGGGCCCGTCAAGAGACCCAGTACTTC
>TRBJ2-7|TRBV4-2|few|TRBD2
CASSQVARAGEVYEQYF
TGTGCCAGCAGCCAAGTCGCTAGAGCGGGAGAGGTGTACGAGCAGTACTTC
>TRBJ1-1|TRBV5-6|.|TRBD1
CASSIAGGQGVTEAFF
TGTGCCAGCAGCATAGCGGGTGGACAGGGGGTGACTGAAGCTTTCTTT
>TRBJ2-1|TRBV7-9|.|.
CASSLPTRGDEQFF
TGTGCCAGCAGCTTACCAACCCGGGGTGATGAGCAGTTCTTC
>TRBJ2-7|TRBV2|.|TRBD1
CASTLRTGDEQYF
TGTGCCAGCACCCTACGGACAGGGGACGAGCAGTACTTC
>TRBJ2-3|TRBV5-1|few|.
CASSLERDTQYF
TGCGCCAGCAGCTTGGAGCGGGATACGCAGTATTTT
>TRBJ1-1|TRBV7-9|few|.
CASSLEVRGDTEAFF
TGTGCCAGCAGCTTAGAGGTCAGAGGTGACACTGAAGCTTTCTTT
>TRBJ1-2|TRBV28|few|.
CASTRNYGYTF
TGTGCCAGCACACGAAACTATGGCTACACCTTC
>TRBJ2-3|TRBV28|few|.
CASSLGRRTDTQYF
TGTGCCAGCAGTTTAGGGCGGCGCACAGATACGCAGTATTTT
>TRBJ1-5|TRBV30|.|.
CAWSRAGALNQPQHF
TGTGCCTGGAGTAGGGCGGGGGCGTTAAATCAGCCCCAGCATTTT
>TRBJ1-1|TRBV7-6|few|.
CASSLAGTVAFF
TGTGCCAGCAGCTTAGCCGGGACCGTCGCTTTCTTT
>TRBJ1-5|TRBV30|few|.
CAWSVANSNQPQHF
TGTGCCTGGAGTGTTGCGAATAGCAATCAGCCCCAGCATTTT
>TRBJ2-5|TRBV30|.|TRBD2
CAWSSRGGTQETQYF
TGTGCCTGGAGTAGTCGGGGGGGAACCCAAGAGACCCAGTACTTC
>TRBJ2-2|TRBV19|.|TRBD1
CASSLPGQSMNTGELFF
TGTGCCAGTAGTCTCCCGGGACAGAGTATGAACACCGGGGAGCTGTTTTTT
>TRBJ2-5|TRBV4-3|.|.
CASSQRTRTVKYF
TGCGCCAGCAGCCAACGAACAAGGACTGTTAAGTACTTC
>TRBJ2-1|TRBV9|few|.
CASSLAVYNEQFF
TGTGCCAGCTCCCTTGCCGTTTACAATGAGCAGTTCTTC
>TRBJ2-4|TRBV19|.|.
CASSPGTHLAKNIQYF
TGTGCCAGTAGTCCCGGGACGCATTTAGCCAAAAACATTCAGTACTTC
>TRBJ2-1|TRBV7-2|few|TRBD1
CASSFTGTGDYGEQFF
TGTGCCAGCAGCTTCACCGGGACAGGGGACTACGGTGAGCAGTTCTTC
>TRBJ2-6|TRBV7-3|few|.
CASSLNSPGANVLTF
TGTGCCAGCAGCTTGAATTCCCCTGGGGCCAACGTCCTGACTTTC
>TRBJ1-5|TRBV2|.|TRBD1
CASTGQVYGNQPQHF
TGTGCCAGCACGGGACAGGTTTATGGCAATCAGCCCCAGCATTTT
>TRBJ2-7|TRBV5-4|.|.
CASSPWGLDEQYF
TGTGCCAGCAGCCCCTGGGGATTGGACGAGCAGTACTTC
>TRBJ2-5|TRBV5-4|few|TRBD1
CASSLFRQGLLETQYF
TGTGCCAGCAGCTTGTTCCGACAGGGCTTATTGGAGACCCAGTACTTC